The present TCR beta chain was sequenced within a study of blood T cell repertoires in COVID-19 (dated by TCRdb to 2019 to 2021). At the level of the whole study: The collaborator samples originated in the United States, Italy and Spain and spanned the acute and convalescent phases of COVID-19. Subjects who had been exposed to COVID-19, were actively infected with it, or had recovered from it provided the deeply sampled blood TCRbeta repertoires that made up the dataset. A freely available public database, intended as a resource for researchers studying the immune response to SARS-CoV-2, is where the repertoires were released. Where HLA class I and class II types were available, the types were taken from metadata supplied by the sample provider, not from assay-based typing. Sample metadata almost always included a de-identified subject ID, COVID-19 status, age in years and sex. The prospective study material was composed of cDNA or gDNA derived from T cells, B-cell-depleted T cells, or PBMCs. The samples were drawn from two sources: the first 160 participants of the ongoing ImmuneRACE study, and some 1,300 subjects contributed by 6 global collaborators.

The immunoSEQ Assay, a bias-controlled multiplex PCR, was used to amplify TCRbeta CDR3 regions from genomic DNA. In the original analysis: Within the assay, amplification of reference gene primers was used to estimate how many nucleated cells each sample contained. Sequence reads were collapsed and filtered to measure the absolute abundance of every unique TCRbeta CDR3 rearrangement. For each sample, productive Simpson clonality was calculated as the square root of Simpson's diversity index across productive rearrangements. Imported from immuneACCESS, the table was reduced by TCRdb to in-frame sequences with V and J called. These copies leave out some clones; in studies compared against another copy, an unresolved V gene accounts for under half, and the cause of the remainder is not known. Clonal size and the V and J genes are those of that table, whereas D and trimming came from the DNA. This sample lists 310,000 or so clones; roughly 87% were detected once. The ten largest clones add up to roughly a tenth of the sample.

One collaborating source in Seattle enrolled patients while the patients were actively infected and followed the patients over time throughout the course of disease. Each collaborating institution followed its own protocols to collect whole blood in K2EDTA tubes. For TCRbeta analysis, collaborators shipped samples as frozen whole blood, isolated PBMCs, or DNA extracted from either of those sample types. In its sample, this clone was seen a few times. No cognate antigen has been identified for it. No base qualities exist here, and no much larger clone lies one base off it. The V end gives up 6 bases and the J end 2 bases, leaving 4 bases in the junction not matched to a gene. Counted from cysteine to phenylalanine, this CDR3 has 15 amino acids. The CDR3 DNA has 45 bases and is translated from base 1. CDR1 and CDR2 were assigned from the germline V gene as MNHEY and SVGEGT. Study-wide conclusions, independent of this receptor: The quantity of clinical and demographic metadata differed by source and by participant and was supplied without curation.

Rearrangement joined TRBV6-2 or TRBV6-3 to TRBJ2-6; the junction holds 7 bases that match TRBD1. This receptor was taken from a man aged 25 to 40 with COVID-19, enrolled during active disease. Sequenced sample: peripheral blood. The nucleotides read TGTGCCAGCAGCGACAGGGTGGCTGGGGCCAACGTCCTGACTTTC. The encoded protein is CASSDRVAGANVLTF.